The 13 T cell receptor beta chains listed next were all sequenced from one sample in a study of cytomegalovirus exposure and HLA in healthy donors. PCR involved 60 Vbeta and 13 Jbeta primers. Profiling relied on immunoSEQ multiplex PCR, and the TCRdb table lists in-frame clones only, not all of them. This sample yields about 180,000 clones, of which 82% are seen a single time; more than 0.5% belongs to the top ten. What was sequenced was PBMCs. These TCRs come from a woman aged 45-65 years in good health and CMV-seronegative.

This sequence joins TRBV5-6 and TRBJ2-5; D is uncertain. The germline CDR1 and CDR2 sequences are SGHDT and YYEEEE. The CDR3 runs to 13 residues. Trimming cost V 2 bases and J 4 bases, with 9 bases left between them. This chain's CDR3 is CASSFGVGETQYF. CDR3 in DNA: TGTGCCAGCAGCTTTGGAGTTGGAGAGACCCAGTACTTC.

The rearrangement joins TRBV28 to TRBJ1-5, with 9 bases fitting TRBD1. The junction had 11 bases not matched to a gene; V was cut back by 3 bases and J by 5 bases. The germline gives CDR1 MDHEN, CDR2 SYDVKM. CDR3 length equals 17 residues. CDR3 nucleotides: TGTGCCAGCAGTTTGGGTCGGAGACAGGGGGTCCATCAGCCCCAGCATTTT. Encoded protein: CASSLGRRQGVHQPQHF.

This rearrangement joins TRBV19 to TRBJ1-4; maybe TRBD1 (6 bases). The CDR3 runs to 14 residues. V was cut by 7 bases and J by 5 bases, with 14 bases left in between. Per germline, CDR1 LNHDA and CDR2 SQIVND (reference sequence). CDR3 coding DNA: TGTGCCAGTAAGACAGGACTGCAGAATGAAAAACTGTTTTTT. It yields the protein CASKTGLQNEKLFF.

This chain joins TRBV4-1 and TRBJ2-6, with D perhaps matching TRBD1 (6 bases). V lost 2 bases, J lost 3 bases, and 14 bases lay in between. CDR1 and CDR2 from the germline V gene are MGHRA and YSYEKL. The CDR3 is made up of 17 amino acids. CDR3 loop: CASSQLMGAYGANVLTF. In DNA form, the CDR3 reads TGCGCCAGCAGCCAATTGATGGGGGCGTATGGGGCCAACGTCCTGACTTTC.

This clone was seen just once. V is TRBV29-1 and J is TRBJ1-4; possible D gene TRBD1, 6 bases. Germline assignment: CDR1 SQVTM and CDR2 ANQGSEA. The CDR3 has 14 amino acids. With 5 bases removed from V and 6 bases from J, the gap between germline ends came to 16 bases. The CDR3 loop is CSVLTGYSDEKLFF. CDR3 DNA sequence: TGCAGCGTTTTAACAGGGTATTCGGATGAAAAACTGTTTTTT. Looking up the rest from reference TRBV29-1 and TRBJ1-4 gives the full variable domain: SAVISQKPSRDICQRGTSLTIQCQVDSQVTMMFWYRQQPGQSLTLIATANQGSEATYESGFVIDKFPISRPNLTFSTLTVSNMSPEDSSIYLCSVLTGYSDEKLFFGSGTQLSVL.

This clone was seen only once. The chain links TRBV5-1 to TRBJ2-7, with D perhaps matching TRBD1 (5 bases). Germline loops: CDR1 SGHRS, CDR2 YFSETQ. The CDR3 covers 14 residues. V gave up 0 bases and J gave up 0 bases, with 7 bases separating them. The CDR3 here is CASSLVDSSYEQYF. CDR3 coding DNA: TGCGCCAGCAGCTTGGTTGACAGCTCCTACGAGCAGTACTTC.

The chain couples TRBV28 to TRBJ1-5; possible D gene TRBD1, 6 bases. With 6 bases removed from V and 6 bases from J, the gap between germline ends came to 18 bases. This CDR3 has 15 amino acids. Germline V CDR1 and CDR2: MDHEN, SYDVKM. CDR3 loop: CASSRKRQASQPQHF. The CDR3 DNA follows: TGTGCCAGCAGCCGCAAGCGACAGGCCTCTCAGCCCCAGCATTTT.

J is TRBJ2-7 and V is TRBV18; 10 bases fit TRBD1. Germline CDR1 and CDR2: KGHSH and LQKENI. This CDR3 is built from 15 residues. V lost 4 bases and J lost 5; bases outside the gene matches: 8. The CDR3 sequence is CASSRDRQGANEQYF. CDR3 DNA sequence: TGTGCCAGCTCACGCGACCGACAGGGGGCAAACGAGCAGTACTTC.

Turning to this clone: Its ends do not fully match the called genes, so a read error is possible. The chain carries TRBV11-2 and TRBJ2-1; D unclear. CDR1 is SGHAT and CDR2 is FQNNGV in the germline V gene. This CDR3 has 14 residues. The CDR3, as DNA: TGTGCCAGCAGCCTAGACTCCGTCCTCAATGAGCAGTTCTTC. It is translated as CASSLDSVLNEQFF.

This clone was picked up a small number of times. The rearrangement uses TRBV6-5 and TRBJ2-7; D remains unclear. The CDR3 consists of 14 residues. Per the germline V gene, CDR1 is MNHEY and CDR2 is SVGAGI. V lost 5 bases and J 2 bases, leaving 13 bases between the germline ends. In DNA, the CDR3 is TGTGCCAGCAGTCGAGCTCAAAGAACCTACGAGCAGTACTTC. It translates to CASSRAQRTYEQYF.

The chain uses TRBV6-6 and TRBJ2-3, with 11 positions matching TRBD1. Per the germline V gene, CDR1 is MNHNY and CDR2 is SVGAGI (reference sequence). The length of the CDR3 is 16 residues. V lost 7 bases to trimming and J lost 6 bases; unmatched junction nucleotides: 12. The CDR3 DNA is TGTGCCAGCAACCCCGGGACAGGGGGAGGCGGCGATACGCAGTATTTT. Protein sequence: CASNPGTGGGGDTQYF.

This clone has a handful of counts. J is TRBJ2-3 and V is TRBV2, with 7 bases identical to TRBD1. Trimming took 6 bases from V and 0 from J; bases not matched to a gene: 18. Germline assignment: CDR1 SNHLY and CDR2 FYNNEI. The CDR3 runs to 19 residues. The CDR3 sequence is CASRTTLLGTATSTDTQYF. CDR3 sequence (DNA): TGTGCCAGCAGAACGACACTACTCGGGACAGCAACTAGCACAGATACGCAGTATTTT.

The chain recombines TRBV5-1 with TRBJ1-4; 7 bases align to TRBD1. Germline trimming cut 0 bases from V and 8 bases from J; bases unmatched to any gene: 10. The CDR3 is 16 amino acids. Germline V gene data show CDR1 as SGHRS and CDR2 as YFSETQ. CDR3 in DNA: TGCGCCAGCAGCTTGGCTGGGCAGGGGGAGGTGGAAAAACTGTTTTTT. Encoded protein: CASSLAGQGEVEKLFF. The full variable domain, rest sourced from reference TRBV5-1 and TRBJ1-4, is KAGVTQTPRYLIKTRGQQVTLSCSPISGHRSVSWYQQTPGQGLQFLFEYFSETQRNKGNFPGRFSGRQFSNSRSEMNVSTLELGDSALYLCASSLAGQGEVEKLFFGSGTQLSVL.